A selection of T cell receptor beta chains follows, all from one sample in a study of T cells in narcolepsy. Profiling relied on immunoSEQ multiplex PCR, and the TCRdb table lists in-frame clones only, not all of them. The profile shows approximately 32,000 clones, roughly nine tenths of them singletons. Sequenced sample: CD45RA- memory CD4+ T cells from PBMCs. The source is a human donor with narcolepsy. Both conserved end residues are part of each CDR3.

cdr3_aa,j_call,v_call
CASSLGSGVGQPQHF,TRBJ1-5,TRBV5-8
CASSFGTGGSTDTQYF,TRBJ2-3,TRBV11-2
CAWSVRGDYGYTF,TRBJ1-2,TRBV30
CASSLGTAVGEAFF,TRBJ1-1,TRBV5-6
CASSLTGAYGYTF,TRBJ1-2,TRBV13
CASSQQHRTSGPDTQYF,TRBJ2-3,TRBV4-2
CASSYVGGGNTIYF,TRBJ1-3,TRBV6-6
CASSSGAGGTEAFF,TRBJ1-1,TRBV7-2
CASSLQSQGTGELFF,TRBJ2-2,TRBV7-2
CATSREAGRLSTQYF,TRBJ2-3,TRBV15
CASSVWGNSYNEQFF,TRBJ2-1,TRBV7-8
CASSLEDRPSGNTIYF,TRBJ1-3,TRBV5-1
CASSVGQGNEKLFF,TRBJ1-4,TRBV9
CASSFGTGNTGELFF,TRBJ2-2,TRBV11-3
CASVKAGGGETQYF,TRBJ2-5,TRBV7-9
CASSHPHNRDRGDATNEKLFF,TRBJ1-4,TRBV23-1
CASSSEGGRTEAFF,TRBJ1-1,TRBV5-1
CASSARGPGYTF,TRBJ1-2,TRBV28
CASSLRSERNNQPQHF,TRBJ1-5,TRBV7-8
CASSLGGRASNEQFF,TRBJ2-1,TRBV5-4
CASSLRPRTPYNEQFF,TRBJ2-1,TRBV11-3
CASNGGIGQPQHF,TRBJ1-5,TRBV19
CASTLAASSYNEQFF,TRBJ2-1,TRBV10-3
CASSQEFGLAGVDTQYF,TRBJ2-3,TRBV4-1
CASSPGGASYEQYF,NA,TRBV9
CASSYRGPPSSNQPQHF,TRBJ1-5,TRBV7-2
CASSFRTVGEQYF,TRBJ2-5,TRBV28
CASSGPGVRYGYTF,TRBJ1-2,TRBV2
CASSTTSGAPGTQYF,TRBJ2-5,TRBV5-1
CASSPRGQPNYEQYF,TRBJ2-7,TRBV9
CASRPEAGGYTF,TRBJ1-2,TRBV6-5